This T cell receptor beta chain comes out of a study of blood T cell repertoires in COVID-19. Using immunoSEQ multiplex PCR, the repertoire was profiled, and TCRdb retains in-frame clones only, with some absent. The sample has 150,000 or so clones, less than 90% seen once. The CDR3 is made up of 14 amino acids. The germline V gene encodes CDR1 SGHNT and CDR2 YENEEA. Trimming pared 3 bases from V and 5 bases from J, leaving 11 bases between. This chain joins TRBV11-3 and TRBJ2-1, with D possibly TRBD2 on 5 matching bases. The receptor was isolated from a man younger than 35 with active or convalescent COVID-19. The sample comprised peripheral blood. The CDR3 reads CASSFGSPHNEQFF. DNA of the CDR3: TGTGCCAGCAGCTTTGGGAGCCCTCACAATGAGCAGTTCTTC.